What follows are 17 T cell receptor beta chains derived from one specimen sequenced in a study of T cells in Graves' hyperthyroidism and ophthalmopathy. Researchers took RNA transcripts and amplified the TCR beta CDR3 regions from them. With the HTBI primer set, the TCR CDR3 went through a first round of RT-PCR. TCRdb re-called the multiplex PCR reads with MiXCR, one entry per CDR3 protein. The table lists fewer than 400,000 distinct CDR3 sequences, 16% of them singletons. Sequencing used blood. The source of these receptors is a man aged 25 to 40 with Graves' hyperthyroidism.

This clonotype was seen ten or more times. The CDR3 nucleotides are TGCAGTGCCAAGAGCGGGCGAAGCTCCTACGAGCAGTACTTC. This encodes CSAKSGRSSYEQYF. The V and J genes are TRBV20-1 and TRBJ2-7; possibly TRBD2 for D (6 bases). This CDR3 is built from 14 residues. Germline V gene data show CDR1 as DFQATT and CDR2 as SNEGSKA (reference sequence). V was shortened by 6 bases and J by 0 bases, with 15 bases between the two germline ends.

The chain uses TRBV4-2 and TRBJ2-7; 7 nucleotides line up with TRBD2. CDR3 length: 15 residues. Per the germline V gene, CDR1 is LGHNA and CDR2 is YNFKEQ. Germline trimming cut 0 bases from V and 2 bases from J; bases unmatched to any gene: 4. CDR3 sequence: CASSQEGLITYEQYF. CDR3 nucleotide sequence: TGTGCCAGCAGCCAAGAGGGACTAATAACCTACGAGCAGTACTTC.

A few counts support this clonotype. The chain couples TRBV6-5 to TRBJ2-7; TRBD1 agrees at 10 bases. The germline gives CDR1 MNHEY, CDR2 SVGAGI. This CDR3 contains 16 residues. J gave up 5 bases and V 0 bases, and 7 bases lay outside the gene matches. The CDR3 loop is CASSYSPGTGVNEQYF. The CDR3 nucleotides are TGTGCCAGCAGTTACTCTCCCGGGACAGGGGTCAACGAGCAGTACTTC.

V usage is TRBV4-1 and J usage is TRBJ2-1; 11 bases fit TRBD2. J was trimmed by 7 bases and V by 0 bases; bases with no gene match: 5. Germline V CDR1 and CDR2: MGHRA, YSYEKL. The CDR3 contains 16 residues. The CDR3 sequence: CASSQEVPSGRNEQFF. CDR3 bases: TGCGCCAGCAGCCAAGAGGTGCCTAGCGGGAGGAATGAGCAGTTCTTC.

Ten or more counts support this clonotype. The chain links TRBV5-4 to TRBJ1-1; D is unresolved. The germline V and J ends were trimmed by 0 bases and 0 bases, with 9 bases remaining between them. Germline CDR1 SGHNT, CDR2 YYREEE (reference sequence). CDR3 length: 15 residues. CDR3 sequence: CASSLGTDMNTEAFF. CDR3 nucleotides: TGTGCCAGCAGCTTGGGAACAGACATGAACACTGAAGCTTTCTTT.

This clonotype has ten or more counts. V usage is TRBV2 and J usage is TRBJ2-1, with 8 nucleotides matching TRBD2. Unmatched junction bases numbered 5, after V lost 11 bases and J lost 8 bases. The CDR3 consists of 11 residues. Germline V gene sequence: CDR1 SNHLY, CDR2 FYNNEI. As DNA, the CDR3 is TGTGCCTCCCGGACTAGCTATGAGCAGTTCTTC. It codes for CASRTSYEQFF. The entire variable domain, with the rest obtained from reference TRBV2 and TRBJ2-1, is as follows: EPEVTQTPSHQVTQMGQEVILRCVPISNHLYFYWYRQILGQKVEFLVSFYNNEISEKSEIFDDQFSVERPDGSNFTLKIRSTKLEDSAMYFCASRTSYEQFFGPGTRLTVL.

This clonotype was seen many times. The chain employs TRBV10-3 and TRBJ2-1, with 9 bases lining up with TRBD2. CDR3 length: 16 residues. V gave up 0 bases and J gave up 15 bases; unmatched junction bases: 15. CDR1 is ENHRY, CDR2 SYGVKD, per germline. The CDR3 DNA sequence: TGTGCCATCAGTGAGTCGCCTAGCGGGAAAGGCCGAATCGGGTTCTTC. This encodes CAISESPSGKGRIGFF.

In its sample, this clonotype was seen many times. V is TRBV6-1 and J is TRBJ2-1, with a possible D match to TRBD1 (7 bases). V lost 4 bases and J lost 4, with 17 bases in between. Germline-derived CDR1 and CDR2 are MNHNS and SASEGT. The CDR3 is made up of 16 amino acids. This CDR3 is CASSALEGAKYNEQFF. The CDR3 nucleotides are TGTGCCAGCAGTGCCTTGGAGGGGGCAAAGTACAATGAGCAGTTCTTC.

This clonotype occurred a few times. This chain joins TRBV30 and TRBJ2-7, with D unclear. Germline assignment: CDR1 GTSNPN and CDR2 SVGIG (reference sequence). This CDR3 region has 13 residues. V was cut by 0 bases and J by 4 bases, with 10 bases left in between. CDR3 DNA sequence: TGTGCCTGGAGTGTACTGAGACAATACGAGCAGTACTTC. It translates to CAWSVLRQYEQYF.

The chain has TRBV4-2 and TRBJ2-2; 7 positions agree with TRBD2. V lost 4 bases and J lost 3; bases outside the gene matches: 5. The V gene's germline CDR1 is LGHNA and CDR2 YNFKEQ. The CDR3 is 15 residues long. The CDR3 is CASSLLAEDTGELFF. The CDR3 DNA is TGTGCCAGCAGCCTTCTAGCGGAGGACACCGGGGAGCTGTTTTTT.

This clonotype showed up many times. This chain uses TRBV6-1 with TRBJ2-3, with TRBD2 matching over 10 bases. CDR3 length: 15 residues. V lost 8 bases, J lost 1 base, and 6 bases stayed unmatched. Germline values: CDR1 MNHNS, CDR2 SASEGT. CDR3 residues: CASFDSGGRTDTQYF. The DNA of the CDR3 is TGTGCCAGCTTTGATAGCGGGGGGCGCACAGATACGCAGTATTTT.

This clonotype showed up just once. A much larger clone lies a single base off, so this may be a read error. V gene TRBV6-1 combines with J gene TRBJ1-4; D remains ambiguous. Trimming stripped 2 bases from V and 3 bases from J, with 13 bases between. Germline V lookup: CDR1 MNHNS, CDR2 SASEGT. The CDR3 consists of 16 residues. In DNA form, the CDR3 reads TGTGCCAGCAGTGAATTCGGTAAGGGATCTAATGAAAAACTGTTTTTT. This translates into CASSEFGKGSNEKLFF.

This clonotype was counted ten times or more. The V call is TRBV11-2, the J call TRBJ2-1, with D possibly matching TRBD2 (6 bases). V was cut by 6 bases and J by 0 bases, with 12 bases left in between. Germline loops: CDR1 SGHAT, CDR2 FQNNGV. The CDR3 is 15 amino acids. CDR3 bases: TGTGCCAGCAGAAGGGCGGGACCCTCCTACAATGAGCAGTTCTTC. As protein: CASRRAGPSYNEQFF.

This clonotype has a count of ten or more. In nucleotides, the CDR3 is TGTGCTAGTGGTTATCGGACTAGCGGGATTGGGGAGCTGTTTTTT. Translation: CASGYRTSGIGELFF. The V call is TRBV12-5, the J call TRBJ2-2, with 12 bases lining up with TRBD2. Germline-derived CDR1 and CDR2 are LGHNT and FRNRAP. V lost 4 bases to trimming and J lost 8 bases; unmatched junction nucleotides: 5. The CDR3 length is 15 residues.

This clonotype was recorded at least ten times. The chain combines TRBV7-9 with TRBJ2-3, with a weak D call TRBD2 (5 bases). The germline V gene encodes CDR1 SEHNR and CDR2 FQNEAQ (reference sequence). The V and J ends lost 5 bases and 8 bases respectively, with 17 bases between them. The CDR3 spans 14 residues. DNA of the CDR3: TGTGCCAGCAGCCCTACTAGTTCCGAGCGTACGCAGTATTTT. It specifies CASSPTSSERTQYF.

This clonotype has a handful of counts. V and J are TRBV7-9 and TRBJ1-4; tentatively, D is TRBD1 (5 bases). V lost 5 bases to trimming and J lost 5 bases, with 6 bases between them. This CDR3 has 12 residues. CDR1 is SEHNR and CDR2 is FQNEAQ in the germline V gene (reference sequence). The CDR3 reads CASSGGNEKLFF. The CDR3 nucleotides read TGTGCCAGCAGCGGGGGGAATGAAAAACTGTTTTTT.

This clonotype was detected a few times. V gene TRBV24-1 combines with J gene TRBJ2-7; the D gene is possibly TRBD2 (6 bases). Per the germline V gene, CDR1 is KGHDR and CDR2 is SFDVKD. The CDR3 runs to 16 residues. The V gene lost 5 bases and the J gene lost 2 bases, with 18 bases spanning the gap. The CDR3 DNA sequence: TGTGCCACCAGTGCCCAGACCGGGACTTCAACCTACGAGCAGTACTTC. Its translation: CATSAQTGTSTYEQYF.